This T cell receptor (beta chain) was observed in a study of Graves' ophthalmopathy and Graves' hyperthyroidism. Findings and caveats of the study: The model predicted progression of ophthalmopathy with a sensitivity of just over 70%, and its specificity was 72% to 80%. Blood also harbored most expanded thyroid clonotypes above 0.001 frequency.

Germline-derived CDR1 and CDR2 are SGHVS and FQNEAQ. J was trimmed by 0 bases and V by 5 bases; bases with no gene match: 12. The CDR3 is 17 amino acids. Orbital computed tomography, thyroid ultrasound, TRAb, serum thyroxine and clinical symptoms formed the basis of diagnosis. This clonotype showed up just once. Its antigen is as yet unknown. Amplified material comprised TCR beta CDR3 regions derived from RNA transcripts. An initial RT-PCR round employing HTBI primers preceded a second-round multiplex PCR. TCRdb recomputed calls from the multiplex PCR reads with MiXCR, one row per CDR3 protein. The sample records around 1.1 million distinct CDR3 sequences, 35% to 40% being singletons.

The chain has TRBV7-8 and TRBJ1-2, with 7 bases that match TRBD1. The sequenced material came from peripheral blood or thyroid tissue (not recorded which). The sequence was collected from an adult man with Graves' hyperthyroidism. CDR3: CASSPGTESRANYGYTF. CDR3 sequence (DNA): TGTGCCAGCAGCCCCGGGACAGAATCCAGAGCTAACTATGGCTACACCTTC.